The next 9 T cell receptor beta chains were all read from a single sample in a study of blood T cell repertoires in COVID-19. Profiled with immunoSEQ multiplex PCR; TCRdb holds only in-frame clones, not every one. The sample has 190,000 or so clones; roughly 88% are singletons. Sequenced material: PBMCs or T cells enriched from blood (not recorded which). The receptors stem from a woman aged 25 to 39 who had recovered from COVID-19.

The chain carries TRBV7-9 and TRBJ2-2, with 9 bases fitting TRBD1. Germline CDR1 is SEHNR and CDR2 is FQNEAQ (reference sequence). Trimming removed 0 bases from V and 3 bases from J; junction bases left unmatched: 5. This CDR3 region has 17 residues. The CDR3 bases are TGTGCCAGCAGCTTAGCGCGGACAGGGGTCGACACCGGGGAGCTGTTTTTT. Its protein is CASSLARTGVDTGELFF.

The V gene is TRBV28, the J gene TRBJ1-5; no definite D call. This CDR3 is built from 17 residues. Per germline, CDR1 MDHEN and CDR2 SYDVKM. V was pared by 1 base and J by 2 bases, with 15 bases between. The CDR3 coding sequence is TGTGCCAGCAGTTTATATTTTGTCTCCTCGGGCAATCAGCCCCAGCATTTT. Amino acid sequence: CASSLYFVSSGNQPQHF.

This sequence joins TRBV2 and TRBJ2-1; D may be TRBD2 (5 bases). Per the germline V gene, CDR1 is SNHLY and CDR2 is FYNNEI. Trimming cost V 0 bases and J 12 bases, with 12 bases left between them. This CDR3 is built from 13 residues. The CDR3 spells CASSEAVGVRQFF. The CDR3 coding sequence is TGTGCCAGCAGTGAAGCTGTCGGGGTACGGCAGTTCTTC.

The V gene is TRBV7-2, the J gene TRBJ2-7, with TRBD2 identical over 11 bases. Germline V gives CDR1 SGHTA, CDR2 FQGNSA. This CDR3 comprises 15 residues. V dropped 5 bases and J dropped 4; count of bases not matched to a gene: 7. CDR3 protein: CASSQQGLAAYEQYF. The DNA of the CDR3 is TGTGCCAGCAGCCAACAGGGACTAGCGGCTTACGAGCAGTACTTC.

The rearrangement uses TRBV6-5 and TRBJ1-1; 7 nucleotides line up with TRBD1. CDR1 is MNHEY, CDR2 SVGAGI, per germline. Trimming took 6 bases from V and 3 from J; bases not matched to a gene: 7. This CDR3 has 14 amino acids. The CDR3 protein is CASRTGLVDTEAFF. CDR3 bases: TGTGCCAGCAGGACAGGGCTAGTCGACACTGAAGCTTTCTTT.

Only one count was recorded for this clone. The gene calls are TRBV6-4 and TRBJ2-1; D unresolved. Trimming stripped 7 bases from V and 6 bases from J, with 13 bases between. The CDR3 has 13 residues. The germline gives CDR1 MRHNA, CDR2 SNTAGT. CDR3 in DNA: TGTGCCAGCACTAACGAGCTCCGCAATGAGCAGTTCTTC. Translating gives CASTNELRNEQFF.

This clone appeared once. J is TRBJ2-7 and V is TRBV7-6, with 7 positions matching TRBD1. Germline V gene lookup returns CDR1 SGHVS and CDR2 FNYEAQ. The CDR3 spans 15 residues. The trim removed 1 base at V and 2 bases at J, leaving 5 bases unmatched. CDR3 protein: CASSLGDRATYEQYF. CDR3 coding DNA: TGTGCCAGCAGCTTAGGGGACAGAGCCACCTACGAGCAGTACTTC.

This clone has only one observation. The chain is built from TRBV5-4 and TRBJ2-7; TRBD1 might be the D (6 bases). Germline lookup yields CDR1 SGHNT and CDR2 YYREEE (reference sequence). The CDR3 sequence is 14 residues long. Trimming left V 6 bases short and J 4 bases short, with 17 bases between. CDR3 loop: CASTALDRQYEQYF. CDR3 coding DNA: TGTGCCAGCACCGCGCTCGACAGGCAATACGAGCAGTACTTC.

CDR3 DNA sequence: TGTGCCAGCTCACCCGACAGGACCTACGAGCAGTACTTC. Translated: CASSPDRTYEQYF. V usage is TRBV18 and J usage is TRBJ2-7; perhaps TRBD1 as D (6 bases). The CDR3 is 13 amino acids. The ends were cut back, 3 bases at V and 2 bases at J, with 8 bases in the middle. CDR1 is KGHSH, CDR2 LQKENI, per germline.